The clone carrying this TCR beta chain occurred a few times. Expressed TCRB transcripts got sequenced, as all isolated RNA was reverse transcribed. Produced via immunoSEQ multiplex PCR; TCRdb's table is partial and in-frame only. The table lists hundreds of thousands of clones, roughly 31% of them singletons. The CDR3 is made up of 15 amino acids. The germline V gene has CDR1 LGHNA and CDR2 YSLEER. The V and J ends lost 1 base and 8 bases respectively, with 14 bases between them. This sample was included in a study of beta chain features in type 1 diabetes. Over 95% purity was reached by all sorted populations.

This TCR was recovered from a man between 18 and 35 years old in good health. The sample taken for sequencing was naive CD4+ T cells from blood. The gene calls are TRBV4-3 and TRBJ1-4; D remains ambiguous. CDR3 nucleotides: TGCGCCAGCAGCCAAGTCTCAGGACTTCAAGAAAAACTGTTTTTT. Its protein is CASSQVSGLQEKLFF.